This T cell receptor beta chain was captured in a study of blood T cell repertoires in COVID-19. For the study at large: Acute and convalescent COVID-19 samples came from the United States, Italy and Spain. The analysed material was cDNA or gDNA that came from T cells, B-cell-depleted T cells, or PBMCs.

This clone has only one observation. Source study methods: Quantification of nucleated cells was approximated via reference gene primer amplification. TCRdb's copy holds only in-frame clones and misses some; the assay was immunoSEQ multiplex PCR. V, J and clone size are taken as reported in that table, and D and trimming were inferred from the DNA itself. The table has about 78,000 clones, about three quarters seen once; the top ten hold about 10%. The CDR3 is 15 amino acids. CDR1 and CDR2 (germline): SGHRS, YFSETQ. V dropped 3 bases and J dropped 9; count of bases not matched to a gene: 11. The TCR originated in a human donor in a cohort sampled during active COVID-19. The chain has TRBV5-1 and TRBJ2-7; 11 bases are a match to TRBD1. Specimen: peripheral blood. The CDR3 DNA reads as TGCGCCAGCAGCTCACCTGGACAGGGGGCAGAGAGGCAGTACTTC. It codes for CASSSPGQGAERQYF.